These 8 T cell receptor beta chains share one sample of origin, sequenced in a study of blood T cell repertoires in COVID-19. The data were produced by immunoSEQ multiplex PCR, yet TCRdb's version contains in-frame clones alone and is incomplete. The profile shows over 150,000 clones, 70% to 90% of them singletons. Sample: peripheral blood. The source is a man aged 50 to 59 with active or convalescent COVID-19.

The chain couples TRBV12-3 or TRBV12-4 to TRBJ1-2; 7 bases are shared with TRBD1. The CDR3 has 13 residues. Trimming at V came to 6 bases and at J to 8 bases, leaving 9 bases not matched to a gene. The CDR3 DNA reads TGTGCCAGCAGCTATGGACAGGTCGGGGGCTACACCTTC. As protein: CASSYGQVGGYTF.

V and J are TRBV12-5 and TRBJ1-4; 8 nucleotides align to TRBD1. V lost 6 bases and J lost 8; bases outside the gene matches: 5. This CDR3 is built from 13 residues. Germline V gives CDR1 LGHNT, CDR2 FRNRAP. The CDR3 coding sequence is TGTGCTAGTGGCCTGGACAGGGTGGAAAAACTGTTTTTT. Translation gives CASGLDRVEKLFF.

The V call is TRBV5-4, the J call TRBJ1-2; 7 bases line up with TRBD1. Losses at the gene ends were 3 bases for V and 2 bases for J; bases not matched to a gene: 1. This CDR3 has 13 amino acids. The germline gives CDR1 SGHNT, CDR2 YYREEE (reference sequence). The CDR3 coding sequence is TGTGCCAGCAGCTCGACAGGGAACTATGGCTACACCTTC. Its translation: CASSSTGNYGYTF.

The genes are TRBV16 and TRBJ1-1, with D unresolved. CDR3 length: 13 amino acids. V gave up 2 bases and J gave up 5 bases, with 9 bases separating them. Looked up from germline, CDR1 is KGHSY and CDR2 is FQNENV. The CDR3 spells CASSQNIGTEAFF. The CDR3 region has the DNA TGTGCCAGCAGCCAAAATATCGGGACTGAAGCTTTCTTT.

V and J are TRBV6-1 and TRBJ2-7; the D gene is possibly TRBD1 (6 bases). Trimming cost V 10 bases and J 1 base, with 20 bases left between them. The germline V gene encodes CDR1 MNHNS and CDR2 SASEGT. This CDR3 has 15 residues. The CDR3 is CATTRARDISYEQYF. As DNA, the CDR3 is TGTGCCACTACCCGCGCCCGGGACATATCCTACGAGCAGTACTTC.

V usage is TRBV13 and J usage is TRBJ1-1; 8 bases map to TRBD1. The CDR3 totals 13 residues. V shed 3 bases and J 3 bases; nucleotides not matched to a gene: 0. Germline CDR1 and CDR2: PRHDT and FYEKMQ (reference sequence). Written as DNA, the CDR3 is TGTGCCAGCAGCTTGGACAGGGACACTGAAGCTTTCTTT. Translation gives CASSLDRDTEAFF.

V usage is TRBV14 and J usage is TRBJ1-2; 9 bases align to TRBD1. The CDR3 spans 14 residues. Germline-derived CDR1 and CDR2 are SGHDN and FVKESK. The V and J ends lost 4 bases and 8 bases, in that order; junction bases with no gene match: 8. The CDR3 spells CASSLTGGARGYTF. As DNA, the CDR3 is TGTGCCAGCAGCCTCACAGGGGGCGCTCGGGGCTACACCTTC.

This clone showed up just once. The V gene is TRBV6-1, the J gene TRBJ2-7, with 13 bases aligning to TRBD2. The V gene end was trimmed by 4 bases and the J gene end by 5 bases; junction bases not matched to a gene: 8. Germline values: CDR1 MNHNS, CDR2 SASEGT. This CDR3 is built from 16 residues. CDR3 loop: CASSALGLAGADEQYF. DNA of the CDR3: TGTGCCAGCAGTGCTTTAGGACTAGCGGGGGCCGACGAGCAGTACTTC.